This T cell receptor (beta chain) originates from a study of T cell responses to AZD1222 COVID-19 vaccine. The study, taken as a whole, reports: Spike-specific TCR depth and breadth grew after two AZD1222 doses. It was only six AZD1222 recipients who were seropositive at baseline. The CD4 TCRs associated with vaccination extended across spike and predominated at 160-218 and 743-854.

The protocol was immunoSEQ multiplex PCR, while the TCRdb copy is restricted to in-frame clones and leaves out a portion. Here the sample spans some 120,000 clones, 91% being singletons. V was trimmed by 0 bases and J by 0 bases, leaving 8 bases between them. The germline V gene has CDR1 LGHDT and CDR2 YNNKEL (reference sequence). The CDR3 has 15 residues. A remark on this clone: Its antigen is as yet unknown.

The source of this sequence is an adult in good health. This specimen consisted of peripheral blood, obtained on day 0 of AZD1222 vaccination. The chain joins TRBV3-1 (or the pseudogene TRBV3-2) to TRBJ1-1; D gene unclear. The DNA of the CDR3 is TGTGCCAGCAGCCAAGAAGGTCAGATGAACACTGAAGCTTTCTTT. Its translation: CASSQEGQMNTEAFF.